Listed here are 2 T cell receptor beta chains from one sample, sequenced in a study of T cells in Graves' hyperthyroidism and ophthalmopathy. Amplification targeted TCR beta CDR3 regions from RNA transcripts. The HTBI primer set was used in a first-round RT-PCR of the TCR CDR3. TCRdb itself ran the multiplex PCR reads through MiXCR, one entry per CDR3 protein. There are 300,000 to 450,000 distinct CDR3 sequences in the sample; 15% to 20% occur only once, and around 40% lies in the top ten. Sequencing input: blood. These receptors were taken from a man aged 18 to 30 with Graves' ophthalmopathy.

The chain employs TRBV29-1 and TRBJ2-5; 8 bases are shared with TRBD1. J was trimmed by 5 bases and V by 0 bases; bases with no gene match: 11. CDR3 length equals 16 residues. CDR1 is SQVTM, CDR2 ANQGSEA, per germline. The CDR3: CSVEDQRTGPEETQYF. The DNA of the CDR3 is TGCAGCGTTGAAGATCAGAGGACAGGGCCGGAGGAGACCCAGTACTTC.

Many counts were recorded for this clonotype. The V and J genes are TRBV6-1 and TRBJ2-5; 7 nucleotides line up with TRBD2. The ends lost 3 bases at V and 0 bases at J; junction bases unmatched: 1. The germline V gene has CDR1 MNHNS and CDR2 SASEGT. This CDR3 region has 14 residues. The CDR3 loop is CASSEGRDQETQYF. CDR3 sequence (DNA): TGTGCCAGCAGTGAGGGGAGGGACCAAGAGACCCAGTACTTC.